This TCR beta chain was recorded in a study of cytomegalovirus exposure and HLA in healthy donors. Study results and caveats: The authors later found HLA-associated TCR beta chains more clonally expanded than equally common others. Sequencing likely caused a cluster of highly shared sequence variants.

Primers: 60 Vbeta forward and 13 Jbeta reverse. Using immunoSEQ multiplex PCR, the repertoire was profiled, and TCRdb retains in-frame clones only, with some absent. The sample carries 190,000 or so clones, under 85% recorded once. As concerns this clone: Its target is not known.

The receptor's source is a woman aged 45-65 years in good health and CMV-seropositive. Specimen: PBMCs.

CDR3 DNA: TGTGCCAGCAGTTACTTCCAGGGGGCATCTAAAGCTTTCTTT. Translating gives CASSYFQGASKAFF. The chain couples TRBV6-6 to TRBJ1-1; 8 bases are a match to TRBD1. The CDR3 extends over 14 amino acids. Trimming removed 1 base from V and 9 bases from J; junction bases left unmatched: 7. Germline V lookup: CDR1 MNHNY, CDR2 SVGAGI (reference sequence).